Below, one T cell receptor beta chain is given with its context. The CDR3 consists of 13 residues. Trimming shortened V by 3 bases and J by 7 bases, and 15 bases separated the two germline ends. The germline V gene has CDR1 GTSNPN and CDR2 SVGIG (reference sequence). Generated by immunoSEQ multiplex PCR, the TCRdb table keeps only in-frame clones and is missing some. This sample carries 300,000 to 450,000 clones, about 90% of them seen once, and the ten largest clones take 1.9%. In terms of age and location, participants ranged from roughly 18 to 95 years and lived in 24 US areas. Clinical histories supplied by participants themselves formed the basis of cohort assignment. This specimen comes from a study of blood T cell repertoires in COVID-19. On the study more broadly: Specimens from acute and convalescent COVID-19 originated in the United States, Italy and Spain. T cells, B-cell-depleted T cells, or PBMCs supplied cDNA or gDNA.

Sequencing input: PBMCs or T cells enriched from blood (not recorded which). The sequence was collected from a man aged 40-50 years in a cohort exposed to, infected with or recovered from COVID-19 (not recorded which). V gene TRBV30 combines with J gene TRBJ1-2; unclear D gene. The CDR3 is CAWSGIAFGGYTF. For the CDR3, the DNA is TGTGCCTGGAGCGGTATAGCTTTCGGTGGCTACACCTTC. Complete variable domain (other parts from reference TRBV30 and TRBJ1-2): SQTIHQWPATLVQPVGSPLSLECTVEGTSNPNLYWYRQAAGRGLQLLFYSVGIGQISSEVPQNLSASRPQDRQFILSSKKLLLSDSGFYLCAWSGIAFGGYTFGSGTRLTVV.